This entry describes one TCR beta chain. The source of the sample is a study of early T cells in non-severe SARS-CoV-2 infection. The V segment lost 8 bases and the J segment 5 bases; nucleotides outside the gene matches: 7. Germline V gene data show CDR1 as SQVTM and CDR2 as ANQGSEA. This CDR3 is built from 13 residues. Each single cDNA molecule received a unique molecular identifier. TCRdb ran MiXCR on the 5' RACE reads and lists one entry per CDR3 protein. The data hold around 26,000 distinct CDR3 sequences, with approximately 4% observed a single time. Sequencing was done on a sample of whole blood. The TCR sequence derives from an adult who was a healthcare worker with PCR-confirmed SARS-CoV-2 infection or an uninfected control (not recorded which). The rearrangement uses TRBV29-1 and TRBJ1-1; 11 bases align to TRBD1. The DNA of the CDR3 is TGCAGCATATGGGACAGGGGGAATACTGAAGCTTTCTTT. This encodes CSIWDRGNTEAFF. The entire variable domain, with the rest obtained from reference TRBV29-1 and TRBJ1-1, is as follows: SAVISQKPSRDICQRGTSLTIQCQVDSQVTMMFWYRQQPGQSLTLIATANQGSEATYESGFVIDKFPISRPNLTFSTLTVSNMSPEDSSIYLCSIWDRGNTEAFFGQGTRLTVV.